Listed below are T cell receptor beta chains from one sample, sequenced in a study of tumor-infiltrating lymphocytes in primary liver carcinoma. TCRdb analysed the multiplex PCR reads with MiXCR anew, one entry per CDR3 protein. The repertoire includes 150,000 to 200,000 distinct CDR3 sequences, less than 75% of them detected once, and 6% to 8.5% sits in the top ten. The sample was peripheral blood. The receptors stem from a woman between 55 and 75 years old with primary liver carcinoma and hepatitis B virus infection. The CDR3 runs from the conserved cysteine through the conserved F or W. Fields, in order: CDR3 protein, V gene.

cdr3_aa: CTSSLLVAGSTDTQYF
v_call: TRBV11-2

cdr3_aa: CASSPLGSGTQETKYF
v_call: TRBV14

cdr3_aa: CASSLEPSDSGEQYF
v_call: TRBV11-2

cdr3_aa: CASSWGAGADTQYF
v_call: TRBV12-3/TRBV12-4

cdr3_aa: CASSYSGSRDTEAFF
v_call: TRBV6-2/TRBV6-3

cdr3_aa: CANSSRTSGRKGNTGELFF
v_call: TRBV11-3

cdr3_aa: CASSLQGEETQYF
v_call: TRBV5-1

cdr3_aa: CASSLQGKRTEAFF
v_call: TRBV11-1

cdr3_aa: CASSGSLTDVSYNEQFF
v_call: TRBV10-2

cdr3_aa: CASSLASGEETQYF
v_call: TRBV12-3/TRBV12-4

cdr3_aa: CASSLDPMGGGDEQFF
v_call: TRBV11-2

cdr3_aa: CASSGDWTGGSGYTF
v_call: TRBV7-8

cdr3_aa: CASSQWSGQTYGYTF
v_call: TRBV4-2

cdr3_aa: CSAWDPGQPNCGYTF
v_call: TRBV29-1